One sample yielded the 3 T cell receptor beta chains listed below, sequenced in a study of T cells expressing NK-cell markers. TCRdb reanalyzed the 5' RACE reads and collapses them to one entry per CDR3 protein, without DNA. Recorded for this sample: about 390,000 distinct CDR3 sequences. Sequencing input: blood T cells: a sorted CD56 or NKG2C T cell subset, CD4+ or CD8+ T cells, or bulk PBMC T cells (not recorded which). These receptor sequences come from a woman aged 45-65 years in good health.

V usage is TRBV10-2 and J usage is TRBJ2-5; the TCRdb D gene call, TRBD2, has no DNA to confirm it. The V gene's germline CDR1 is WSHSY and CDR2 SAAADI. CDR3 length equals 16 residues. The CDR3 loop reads CASTETSGRFGETQYF.

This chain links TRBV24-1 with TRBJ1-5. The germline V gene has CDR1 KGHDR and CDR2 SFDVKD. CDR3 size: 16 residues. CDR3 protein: CATSDQRGLGNQPQHF.

The CDR3 here is CASSDSGPPGDEQFF. The gene calls are TRBV2 and TRBJ2-1; TCRdb calls TRBD2, which cannot be checked without DNA. The CDR3 has 15 amino acids. Germline V gene data show CDR1 as SNHLY and CDR2 as FYNNEI.